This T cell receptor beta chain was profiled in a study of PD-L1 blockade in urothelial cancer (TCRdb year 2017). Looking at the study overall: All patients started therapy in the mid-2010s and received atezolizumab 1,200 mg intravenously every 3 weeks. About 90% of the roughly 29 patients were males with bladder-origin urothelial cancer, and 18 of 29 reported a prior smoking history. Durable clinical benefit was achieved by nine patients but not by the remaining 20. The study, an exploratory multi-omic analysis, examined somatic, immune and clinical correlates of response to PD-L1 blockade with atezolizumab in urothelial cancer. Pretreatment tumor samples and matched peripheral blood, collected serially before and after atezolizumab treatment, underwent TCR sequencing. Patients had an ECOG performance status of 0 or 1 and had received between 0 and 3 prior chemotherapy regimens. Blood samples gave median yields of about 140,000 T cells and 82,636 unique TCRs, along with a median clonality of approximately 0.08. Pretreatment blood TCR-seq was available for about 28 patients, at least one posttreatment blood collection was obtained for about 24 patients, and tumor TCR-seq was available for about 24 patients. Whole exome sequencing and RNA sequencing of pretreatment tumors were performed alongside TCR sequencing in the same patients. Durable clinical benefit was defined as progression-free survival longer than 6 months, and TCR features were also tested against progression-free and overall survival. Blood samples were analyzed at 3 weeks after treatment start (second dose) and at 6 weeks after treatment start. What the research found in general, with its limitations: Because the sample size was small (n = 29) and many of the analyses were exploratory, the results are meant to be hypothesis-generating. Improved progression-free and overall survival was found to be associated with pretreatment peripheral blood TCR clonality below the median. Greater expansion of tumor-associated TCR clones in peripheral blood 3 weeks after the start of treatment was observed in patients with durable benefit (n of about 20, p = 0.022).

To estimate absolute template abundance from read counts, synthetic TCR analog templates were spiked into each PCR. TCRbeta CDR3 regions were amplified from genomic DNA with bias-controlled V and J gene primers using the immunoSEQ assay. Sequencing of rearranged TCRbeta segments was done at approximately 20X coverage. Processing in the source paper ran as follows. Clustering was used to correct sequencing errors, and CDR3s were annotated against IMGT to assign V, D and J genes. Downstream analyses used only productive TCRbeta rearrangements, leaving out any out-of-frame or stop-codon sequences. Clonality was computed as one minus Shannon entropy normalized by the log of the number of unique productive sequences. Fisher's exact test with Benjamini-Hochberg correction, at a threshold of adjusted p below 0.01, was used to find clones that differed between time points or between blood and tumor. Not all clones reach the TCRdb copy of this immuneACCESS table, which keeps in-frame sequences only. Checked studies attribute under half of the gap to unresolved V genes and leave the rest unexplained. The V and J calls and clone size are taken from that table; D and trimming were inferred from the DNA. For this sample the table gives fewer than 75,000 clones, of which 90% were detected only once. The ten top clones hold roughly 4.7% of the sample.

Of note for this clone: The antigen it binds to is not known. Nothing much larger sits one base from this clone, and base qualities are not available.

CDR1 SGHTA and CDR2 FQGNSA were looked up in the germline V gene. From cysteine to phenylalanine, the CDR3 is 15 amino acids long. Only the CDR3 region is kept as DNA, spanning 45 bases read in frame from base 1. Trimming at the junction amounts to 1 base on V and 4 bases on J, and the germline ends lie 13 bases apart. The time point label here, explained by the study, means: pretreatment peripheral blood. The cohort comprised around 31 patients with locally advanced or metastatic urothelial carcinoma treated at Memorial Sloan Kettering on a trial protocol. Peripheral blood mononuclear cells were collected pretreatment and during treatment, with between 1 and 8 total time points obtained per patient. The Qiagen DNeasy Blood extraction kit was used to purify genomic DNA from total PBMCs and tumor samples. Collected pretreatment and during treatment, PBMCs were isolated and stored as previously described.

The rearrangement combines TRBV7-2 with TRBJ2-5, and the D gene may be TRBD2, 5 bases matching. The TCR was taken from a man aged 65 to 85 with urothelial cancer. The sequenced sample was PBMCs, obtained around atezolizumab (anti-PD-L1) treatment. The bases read TGTGCCAGCAGCTTAGTACGGGATCTGCGAGAGACCCAGTACTTC. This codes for CASSLVRDLRETQYF.